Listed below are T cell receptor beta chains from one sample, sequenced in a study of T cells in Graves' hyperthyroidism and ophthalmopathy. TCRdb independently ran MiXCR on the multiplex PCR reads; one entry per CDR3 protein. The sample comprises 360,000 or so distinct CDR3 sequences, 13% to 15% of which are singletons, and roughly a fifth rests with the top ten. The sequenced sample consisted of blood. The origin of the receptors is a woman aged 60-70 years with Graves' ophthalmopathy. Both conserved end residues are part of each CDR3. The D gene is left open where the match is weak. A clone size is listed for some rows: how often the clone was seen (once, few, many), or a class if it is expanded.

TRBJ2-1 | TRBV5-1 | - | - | TGCGCCAGCAGCCTCACTAGTTCAAATGAGCAGTTCTTC | CASSLTSSNEQFF
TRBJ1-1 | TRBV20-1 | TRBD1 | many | TGCAGTGCTAGAGTGCCCCACGGACAGGGCCCCGACACTGAAGCTTTCTTT | CSARVPHGQGPDTEAFF
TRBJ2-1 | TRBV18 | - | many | TGTGCCAGCCCGAAAGGAAAGAGTGGGTATGAGCAGTTCTTC | CASPKGKSGYEQFF
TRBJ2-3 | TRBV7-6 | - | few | TGTGCCAGCAGCCGTTCAGACAGACCGAGCACAGATACGCAGTATTTT | CASSRSDRPSTDTQYF
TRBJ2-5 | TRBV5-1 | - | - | TGCGCCAGCAGCTTGGCCGGAACTGGCGCAGCGCCCTTACAGTACTTC | CASSLAGTGAAPLQYF
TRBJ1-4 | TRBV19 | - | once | TGTGCCAGTAGTGAGAACGGTGAAAAACTGTTTTTT | CASSENGEKLFF
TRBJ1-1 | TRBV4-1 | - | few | TGCGCCAGCAGCCAACAACTGAACACTGAAGCTTTCTTT | CASSQQLNTEAFF
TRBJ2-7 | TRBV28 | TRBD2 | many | TGTGCCAGCAGTTTGGGAGGGGCGGGAGCGTACGAGCAGTACTTC | CASSLGGAGAYEQYF
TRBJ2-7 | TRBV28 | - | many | TGTGCCAGCAGTTTAGGGTACGAGACTTACGAGCAGTACTTC | CASSLGYETYEQYF
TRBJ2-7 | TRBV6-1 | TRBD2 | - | TGTGCCAGCAGCCTTAGTAGCGGGGCCGTCTACGAGCAGTACTTC | CASSLSSGAVYEQYF
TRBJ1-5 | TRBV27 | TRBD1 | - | TGTGCCAGCAGTCCCCCTAGCGGCAGGGGGGGGGACAATCAGCCCCAGCATTTT | CASSPPSGRGGDNQPQHF
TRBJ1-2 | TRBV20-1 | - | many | TGCAGTGCTAGTGACTATGGCTACACCTTC | CSASDYGYTF
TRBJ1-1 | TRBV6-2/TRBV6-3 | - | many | TGTGCCAGCAGTTACGGTGGCTCGGGAACTGAAGCTTTCTTT | CASSYGGSGTEAFF
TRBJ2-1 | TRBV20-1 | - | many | TGCAGTGCAATCCCACCCCGCCAGGGGAATGAGCAGTTCTTC | CSAIPPRQGNEQFF
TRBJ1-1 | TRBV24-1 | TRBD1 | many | TGTGCCACCAGTGATGGACAGGGGGCGGCTTTCTTT | CATSDGQGAAFF
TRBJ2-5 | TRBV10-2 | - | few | TGCGCCAGCAATTCGGGACATAGCCCTTCCCAAGAGACCCAGTACTTC | CASNSGHSPSQETQYF
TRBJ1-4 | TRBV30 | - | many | TGTGCCTGGAGGACAGCCCCGGGTGAAAAACTGTTTTTT | CAWRTAPGEKLFF
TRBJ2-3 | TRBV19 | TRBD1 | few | TGTGCCAGTAGTATAGGGGGGACAGGCACAGATACGCAGTATTTT | CASSIGGTGTDTQYF
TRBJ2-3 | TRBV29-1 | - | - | TGCAGCGGCCTGACCTCAGGGGTTGTGGCCGGGACGCAGTATTTT | CSGLTSGVVAGTQYF
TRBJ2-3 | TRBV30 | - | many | TGTGCCTGGAGTGTAGGAGGGAACACAGATACGCAGTATTTT | CAWSVGGNTDTQYF
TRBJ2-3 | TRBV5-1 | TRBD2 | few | TGCGCCAGCAGCCCTAGCGGGAGCAAGGGGCTTGGCCCAGATACGCAGTATTTT | CASSPSGSKGLGPDTQYF
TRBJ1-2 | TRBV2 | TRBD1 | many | TGTGCCAGCAGTACACAGGGGGCACACTATGGCTACACCTTC | CASSTQGAHYGYTF
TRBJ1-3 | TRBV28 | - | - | TGTGCCAGCATGGGGGGGGGATCTGGAAACACCATATATTTT | CASMGGGSGNTIYF
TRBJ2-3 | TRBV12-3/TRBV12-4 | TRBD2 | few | TGTGCCAGCAGATATAGCGGGAGGGGCACAGATACGCAGTATTTT | CASRYSGRGTDTQYF
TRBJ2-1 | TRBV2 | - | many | TGTGCCAGCGGAAGGGTCCGGACAGACGCTACCTCCTACAATGAGCAGTTCTTC | CASGRVRTDATSYNEQFF
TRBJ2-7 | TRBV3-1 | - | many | TGTGCCAGCAGCCTCCCGACAGGCTACGAGCAGTACTTC | CASSLPTGYEQYF
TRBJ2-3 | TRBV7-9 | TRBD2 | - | TGTGCCAGCAGCTTAGGCGGGACTAGCCCAGATACGCAGTATTTT | CASSLGGTSPDTQYF
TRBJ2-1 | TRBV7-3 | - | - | TGTGCCAGCAGCCATTCGCGTACGGGTGAGCAGTTCTTC | CASSHSRTGEQFF
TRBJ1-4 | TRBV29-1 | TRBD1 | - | TGCAGCGTCGGGACAGGGGGAACTGAAAAACTGTTTTTT | CSVGTGGTEKLFF
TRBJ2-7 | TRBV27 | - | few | TGTGCCAGCAGTTATGCGGTTTCCTACGAGCAGTACTTC | CASSYAVSYEQYF
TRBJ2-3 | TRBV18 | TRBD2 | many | TGTGCCAGCTCACTAGCGGGATCGTACACAGATACGCAGTATTTT | CASSLAGSYTDTQYF
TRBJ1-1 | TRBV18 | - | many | TGTGCCAGCTCACCCGGGGGGACGGCTTTCTTT | CASSPGGTAFF
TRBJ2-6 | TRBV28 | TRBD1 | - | TGTGCCACCCGGCCGGGACAGGGGGCGCGGGGGGCCAACGTCCTGACTTTC | CATRPGQGARGANVLTF
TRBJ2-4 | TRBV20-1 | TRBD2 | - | TGCAGTGCTAGAGGAGCTTCCGGGACTAGCGGGCGGGGCGTGGGCAAAAACATTCAGTACTTC | CSARGASGTSGRGVGKNIQYF
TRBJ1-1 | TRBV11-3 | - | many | TGTGCCAGCAGCTACACGGGGGCAACTGAAGCTTTCTTT | CASSYTGATEAFF
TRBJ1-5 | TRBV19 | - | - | TGTGCCAGTAGCCCGGGCGTATTTGGTGGCAATCAGCCCCAGCATTTT | CASSPGVFGGNQPQHF
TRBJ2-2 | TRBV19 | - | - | TGTGCCAGTAGAGGGACCCTGGGGGAGCTGTTCTTT | CASRGTLGELFF
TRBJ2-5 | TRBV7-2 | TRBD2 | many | TGTGCCAGCAGCTTAATCGGCCGGGGTATGCGGGGGGAGACCCAGTACTTC | CASSLIGRGMRGETQYF
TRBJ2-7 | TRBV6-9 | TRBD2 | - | TGTGCCAGCAGTTACAACCGGGGGGTTTCTACCTACGAGCAGTACTTC | CASSYNRGVSTYEQYF
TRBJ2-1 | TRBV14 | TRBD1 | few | TGTGCCAGCAGCCAAGTGGTGACAGGGGGCCTGTTCTTC | CASSQVVTGGLFF
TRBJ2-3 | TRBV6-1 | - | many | TGTGCCAGCAGGAAGACGGGTACGCAGTATTTT | CASRKTGTQYF
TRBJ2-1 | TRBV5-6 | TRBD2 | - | TGTGCCAGCTGGGGACTAGCGGGACTCTATGAGCAGTTCTTC | CASWGLAGLYEQFF
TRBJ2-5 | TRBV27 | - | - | TGTGCCAGCAGTTCCCCGGGGAATCAAGAGACCCAGTACTTC | CASSSPGNQETQYF
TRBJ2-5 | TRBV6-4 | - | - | TGTGCCAGCAGTGACTCCGGGGCTAGCAGGACAGAGACCCAGTACTTC | CASSDSGASRTETQYF